This T cell receptor beta chain was observed in a study of T cell repertoires in cytomegalovirus infection. Study information: Matching HLA type and CMV infection were both indicated by public TCR beta signatures. Study findings and constraints: Clonotypes of TCR beta that were HLA-C-restricted and CMV-specific dominated the ex vivo response.

This clonotype was counted a few times. As yet, its antigen is unknown. A single record per CDR3 protein comes from TCRdb applying MiXCR to the reads. The sample gives about 740,000 distinct CDR3 sequences, 35% to 40% of which show up once; 2.8% is in the top ten. V dropped 5 bases and J dropped 7 bases, with 23 bases sitting between them. CDR3 length: 17 amino acids. Per germline, CDR1 MNHNS and CDR2 SASEGT. The sequencing input was PBMCs. The chain joins TRBV6-1 to TRBJ2-2; D is possibly TRBD2 (5 bases). The sequence derives from a human donor in good health (CMV status not recorded). Some clones in this sample may be carry-over from other donors' samples. The DNA for the CDR3 is TGTGCCAGCAGTTCGGCCGCCCTCACTGGGGAGAACGGGGAGCTGTTTTTT. It codes for CASSSAALTGENGELFF.